This T cell receptor (beta chain) was recovered during a study of T cells after yellow fever vaccination. With 4 bases clipped from V and 3 bases from J, the junction kept 2 bases outside the gene matches. This CDR3 has 14 amino acids. Germline CDR1 SGHTA, CDR2 FQGNSA. This clonotype was counted between two and nine times. Template switching with 5'RACE generated the TCR cDNA and added a universal primer site and UMIs. TCRdb processed the 5' RACE reads anew with MiXCR; each CDR3 protein has one entry. The table lists over 150,000 distinct CDR3 sequences, about 6.2% of them singletons. The receptor comes from a young man who received the YFV17D yellow fever vaccine. The sample was CD4+ T cells sorted from PBMCs, taken on the day of the first yellow fever vaccination. The chain uses TRBV7-2 and TRBJ1-5; 8 nucleotides match TRBD1. The chain's CDR3 is CASSWDRINQPQHF. CDR3 DNA: TGTGCCAGCAGCTGGGACAGGATCAATCAGCCCCAGCATTTT.